Below, one TCR beta chain is given with its context. These data come from a study of blood T cell repertoires in COVID-19. Turning to the study itself: The United States, Italy and Spain supplied acute and convalescent COVID-19 samples. T cells, B-cell-depleted T cells, or PBMCs provided the cDNA or gDNA that served as material.

The authors' processing: Counts of nucleated cells, estimated from reference gene primer amplification, were obtained. This table comes from immunoSEQ multiplex PCR, and its TCRdb copy is limited to in-frame clones, with some not included. V and J calls and clone size are given by that table; D and trimming were obtained from the DNA. The sample records about 80,000 clones, approximately 85% being singletons. V gave up 8 bases and J gave up 5 bases; unmatched junction bases: 8. Germline V gene data show CDR1 as SNHLY and CDR2 as FYNNEI. This CDR3 region has 13 residues. The clonotype originates from a man aged 65 to 79 with acute or convalescent COVID-19. The specimen was peripheral blood. V usage is TRBV2 and J usage is TRBJ1-2; TRBD1 matches at 7 bases. CDR3 coding DNA: TGTGCCAGCGGGAAGACAGGGTCATATGGCTACACCTTC. Protein product: CASGKTGSYGYTF.